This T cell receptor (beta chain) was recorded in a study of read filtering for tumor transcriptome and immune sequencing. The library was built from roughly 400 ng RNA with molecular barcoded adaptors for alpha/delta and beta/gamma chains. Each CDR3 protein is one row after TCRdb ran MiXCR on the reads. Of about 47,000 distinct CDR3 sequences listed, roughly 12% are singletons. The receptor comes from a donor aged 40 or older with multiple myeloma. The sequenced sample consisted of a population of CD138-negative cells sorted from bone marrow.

This CDR3 reads CASSPRQVGYEKLFF. The DNA of the CDR3 is TGTGCCAGCAGCCCGCGACAGGTCGGGTATGAAAAACTGTTTTTT. The chain carries TRBV7-2 and TRBJ1-4; the D gene is possibly TRBD1 (6 bases). Germline V CDR1 and CDR2: SGHTA, FQGNSA. The CDR3 runs to 15 residues. Trimming shortened V by 5 bases and J by 6 bases, and 16 bases separated the two germline ends.